This T cell receptor (beta chain) is drawn from a study of T cell responses to AZD1222 COVID-19 vaccine. Germline V gives CDR1 MNHNS, CDR2 SASEGT. The CDR3 has 16 amino acids. Trimming cost V 0 bases and J 2 bases, with 13 bases left between them. Comments on this clone: What it recognizes is unknown.

Sequencing was performed with immunoSEQ multiplex PCR; in TCRdb, only in-frame clones are kept and a portion is missing. The data hold roughly 130,000 clones, with roughly 90% observed a single time. Study results and caveats: Donors, mostly white British, included more females; clonal diversity was possibly underestimated. In all cases, repertoires were sampled only after the peak T cell response.

This TCR was recovered from an adult in good health. V gene TRBV6-1 combines with J gene TRBJ1-2; tentative D call: TRBD1 (6 bases). The source material was peripheral blood, sampled on day 0 of AZD1222 vaccination. CDR3 DNA: TGTGCCAGCAGTGAAGCCGGGGACACTGTGAACTATGGCTACACCTTC. It translates to CASSEAGDTVNYGYTF.